Following are 23 T cell receptor beta chains from one sample sequenced in a study of cytomegalovirus exposure and HLA in healthy donors (dated by TCRdb to between 2016 and 2019). The library was prepared using the immunoSEQ multiplex PCR assay. For the multiplex PCR, a mixture combining 60 forward primers for TCR Vbeta segments and 13 reverse primers for TCR Jbeta segments was used. TCRdb carries this immuneACCESS record with in-frame sequences only. Its versions omit some clonotypes, under half of them owing to an unresolved V gene in the studies checked, with the rest unexplained. The sample's records list 150,000 or so clones. 1.5% to 2% of the sample comes from the top ten. The sequencing sample was made of PBMCs. Every receptor here comes from a woman aged 45-65 years in good health and CMV-seronegative.

V is TRBV5-1 and J is TRBJ2-5, with 10 bases identical to TRBD2. The germline V gene encodes CDR1 SGHRS and CDR2 YFSETQ. This CDR3 has 14 residues. Losses at the gene ends were 5 bases for V and 3 bases for J; bases not matched to a gene: 4. The chain's CDR3 is CASRFGLAEETQYF. The CDR3 nucleotides read TGCGCCAGCAGATTCGGACTAGCGGAAGAGACCCAGTACTTC.

The J gene is TRBJ2-7, the V gene TRBV7-9; 7 positions agree with TRBD1. This CDR3 contains 15 residues. The germline gives CDR1 SEHNR, CDR2 FQNEAQ (reference sequence). V was pared by 4 bases and J by 0 bases, with 6 bases of the junction left unmatched. The CDR3 loop is CASSWSGGSSYEQYF. The CDR3 nucleotides read TGTGCCAGCAGCTGGTCAGGGGGAAGCTCCTACGAGCAGTACTTC.

The chain couples TRBV30 to TRBJ1-5; D may be TRBD1 (5 bases). The V and J ends lost 2 bases and 7 bases respectively, with 9 bases between them. CDR1 is GTSNPN and CDR2 is SVGIG in the germline V gene (reference sequence). The CDR3 runs 12 residues. The CDR3 protein is CAWSNQGQPQHF. In DNA, the CDR3 is TGTGCCTGGAGTAACCAGGGCCAGCCCCAGCATTTT.

V usage is TRBV5-4 and J usage is TRBJ2-1, with 9 nucleotides matching TRBD1. The V gene end was trimmed by 2 bases and the J gene end by 7 bases; junction bases not matched to a gene: 7. The CDR3 has 15 amino acids. CDR1 and CDR2 from the germline V gene are SGHNT and YYREEE (reference sequence). The CDR3, as DNA: TGTGCCAGCAGCTTCGGGACAGGGTTCTCGAATGAGCAGTTCTTC. This gives the protein CASSFGTGFSNEQFF.

The chain employs TRBV27 and TRBJ2-7; 7 positions agree with TRBD2. V was pared by 0 bases and J by 0 bases, with 2 bases of the junction left unmatched. The CDR3 is 15 amino acids. The V gene's germline CDR1 is MNHEY and CDR2 SMNVEV (reference sequence). The CDR3, as DNA: TGTGCCAGCAGTTTATCGCTAGCGGTCTCCTACGAGCAGTACTTC. This gives the protein CASSLSLAVSYEQYF.

The chain combines TRBV4-1 with TRBJ1-5, with D unclear. Germline V gene lookup returns CDR1 MGHRA and CDR2 YSYEKL. V was clipped by 1 base and J by 5 bases, with 15 bases between them. The CDR3 contains 16 residues. The CDR3 DNA sequence: TGCGCCAGCAGCCAAGTCAAAGGCGGCTTGTATCAGCCCCAGCATTTT. This sequence encodes CASSQVKGGLYQPQHF.

CDR3 sequence: CASSLERITGQRTGELFF. The CDR3 nucleotides are TGTGCCAGCAGCTTAGAAAGAATTACGGGACAGCGGACCGGGGAGCTGTTTTTT. V and J are TRBV7-9 and TRBJ2-2, with TRBD1 identical over 7 bases. The length of the CDR3 is 18 residues. Per the germline V gene, CDR1 is SEHNR and CDR2 is FQNEAQ (reference sequence). The J segment lost 5 bases and the V segment lost 1 base, leaving 13 bases of the junction unmatched.

The chain employs TRBV19 and TRBJ1-2; a possible D gene is TRBD1 (5 bases). Per the germline V gene, CDR1 is LNHDA and CDR2 is SQIVND (reference sequence). Deletions cut 7 bases from V and 8 bases from J, with 17 bases between. The CDR3 length is 13 residues. In DNA form, the CDR3 reads TGTGCCAGTACCACGACAGCCATCGGGGGCTACACCTTC. Encoded protein: CASTTTAIGGYTF.

This sequence joins TRBV2 and TRBJ1-4; 9 bases line up with TRBD1. Germline-derived CDR1 and CDR2 are SNHLY and FYNNEI. The V gene end was trimmed by 8 bases and the J gene end by 6 bases; junction bases not matched to a gene: 4. This CDR3 is 13 amino acids long. This chain's CDR3 is CASGQGLHEKLFF. CDR3 DNA: TGTGCCAGCGGACAGGGGTTACATGAAAAACTGTTTTTT.

V is TRBV5-1 and J is TRBJ1-2; 10 nucleotides agree with TRBD1. CDR3 size: 19 residues. Germline CDR1 and CDR2: SGHRS and YFSETQ. Trimming removed 5 bases from V and 0 bases from J; junction bases left unmatched: 16. CDR3 region: CASSRPGQGFQNPNYGYTF. CDR3 nucleotide sequence: TGCGCCAGCAGTCGCCCGGGACAGGGGTTCCAAAACCCTAACTATGGCTACACCTTC.

The chain joins TRBV11-3 to TRBJ2-2; unclear D gene. Per germline, CDR1 SGHNT and CDR2 YENEEA. Trimming removed 5 bases from V and 5 bases from J, with 12 bases in between. The CDR3 consists of 14 residues. The CDR3 loop is CASSRTPGTGELFF. The DNA of the CDR3 is TGTGCCAGCAGCCGAACCCCCGGTACCGGGGAGCTGTTTTTT.

The chain uses TRBV7-2 and TRBJ1-2, with D hard to call. This CDR3 is built from 13 residues. Germline V gene sequence: CDR1 SGHTA, CDR2 FQGNSA. V lost 2 bases and J lost 2, with 6 bases in between. The CDR3 DNA reads TGTGCCAGCAGCTTAAGGAGCAACTATGGCTACACCTTC. As protein: CASSLRSNYGYTF.

This chain uses TRBV19 with TRBJ1-3, with D perhaps TRBD1 (6 bases). The CDR3 has 15 residues. Germline V gene lookup returns CDR1 LNHDA and CDR2 SQIVND (reference sequence). Between the trimmed V and J ends, which lost 4 bases and 0 bases, there was a span of 10 bases. For the CDR3, the DNA is TGTGCCAGTAGTAGGACAGAACGCTCTGGAAACACCATATATTTT. Translated: CASSRTERSGNTIYF.

J is TRBJ2-1 and V is TRBV6-6; maybe TRBD2 (7 bases). There are 16 residues in the CDR3. Trimming removed 7 bases at V and 9 bases at J, with 25 bases between. CDR1 is MNHNY and CDR2 is SVGAGI in the germline V gene (reference sequence). The CDR3 DNA is TGTGCCAGCAAGGGGGGGGAGGGGAGGTGGATTGGTGAGCAGTTCTTC. This gives the protein CASKGGEGRWIGEQFF.

The chain uses TRBV18 and TRBJ2-5; D perhaps matches TRBD1 (5 bases). V lost 2 bases and J lost 11, with 9 bases in between. There are 11 residues in the CDR3. Per germline, CDR1 KGHSH and CDR2 LQKENI. The CDR3 DNA is TGTGCCAGCTCACCAGACAGAGAGCAGTACTTC. Protein: CASSPDREQYF. The entire variable domain, with the rest obtained from reference TRBV18 and TRBJ2-5, is as follows: NAGVMQNPRHLVRRRGQEARLRCSPMKGHSHVYWYRQLPEEGLKFMVYLQKENIIDESGMPKERFSAEFPKEGPSILRIQQVVRGDSAAYFCASSPDREQYFGPGTRLLVL.

V is TRBV5-1 and J is TRBJ2-7; 9 nucleotides align to TRBD1. V was clipped by 0 bases and J by 5 bases; unmatched bases: 3. The germline V gene has CDR1 SGHRS and CDR2 YFSETQ. This CDR3 comprises 14 residues. DNA of the CDR3: TGCGCCAGCAGCTTGGGGGACAGGGCGGACGAGCAGTACTTC. Translated: CASSLGDRADEQYF.

The rearrangement uses TRBV27 and TRBJ2-7; 8 bases are a match to TRBD2. The germline gives CDR1 MNHEY, CDR2 SMNVEV (reference sequence). Trimming cost V 6 bases and J 1 base; bases outside gene matches: 8. The CDR3 totals 15 residues. This CDR3 reads CASSLAGGPSYEQYF. CDR3 nucleotides: TGTGCCAGCAGCCTCGCGGGAGGCCCTTCCTACGAGCAGTACTTC.

Here the CDR3 DNA reads TGTGCCAGCAGCTGGGCCGGGACTACAAACTACGAGCAGTACTTC. Protein: CASSWAGTTNYEQYF. The chain is built from TRBV5-8 and TRBJ2-7, with TRBD2 identical over 7 bases. Germline values: CDR1 SGHTS, CDR2 YDEGEE. This CDR3 region has 15 residues. The V gene end was trimmed by 3 bases and the J gene end by 3 bases; junction bases not matched to a gene: 9.

This rearrangement joins TRBV30 to TRBJ1-4, with unresolved D. This CDR3 comprises 15 residues. Trimming took off 2 bases at V and 2 bases at J, with 12 bases between the two ends. In germline, CDR1 is GTSNPN, CDR2 SVGIG (reference sequence). This chain's CDR3 is CAWSRYGATNEKLFF. CDR3 coding DNA: TGTGCCTGGAGTAGGTACGGAGCTACTAATGAAAAACTGTTTTTT.

The CDR3 DNA reads TGTGCCAGCAGTGTTTCAGGGTGGAACACTGAAGCTTTCTTT. It is translated as CASSVSGWNTEAFF. J is TRBJ1-1 and V is TRBV6-1; D possibly corresponds to TRBD1 (5 bases). The CDR3 extends over 14 amino acids. Germline V gene data show CDR1 as MNHNS and CDR2 as SASEGT. V was cut by 4 bases and J by 1 base, with 10 bases left in between.

The chain recombines TRBV7-2 with TRBJ2-2; D remains unclear. Between the trimmed V and J ends, which lost 3 bases and 0 bases, there was a span of 11 bases. The CDR3 runs to 16 residues. Germline V gene data show CDR1 as SGHTA and CDR2 as FQGNSA. This chain's CDR3 is CASSLYSRSNTGELFF. CDR3 DNA: TGTGCCAGCAGCTTGTATAGCCGTTCGAACACCGGGGAGCTGTTTTTT.

This rearrangement joins TRBV6-1 to TRBJ2-4, with D tentatively TRBD2 (6 bases). Germline CDR1 reads MNHNS; CDR2 reads SASEGT. This CDR3 has 15 residues. V lost 3 bases to trimming and J lost 5 bases, with 14 bases between them. CDR3 residues: CASSDRPGLQNIQYF. In DNA form, the CDR3 reads TGTGCCAGCAGTGATCGACCGGGACTGCAAAACATTCAGTACTTC.

The chain employs TRBV28 and TRBJ2-3; weak D call: TRBD1 (5 bases). The germline CDR1 and CDR2 sequences are MDHEN and SYDVKM. The CDR3 sequence is 17 residues long. Deletions cut 2 bases from V and 0 bases from J, with 15 bases between. The chain's CDR3 is CASSLTPAGPSTDTQYF. The DNA for the CDR3 is TGTGCCAGCAGTTTAACCCCCGCAGGGCCGAGCACAGATACGCAGTATTTT.